The 26 T cell receptor beta chains below come from one sample, sequenced in a study of CD8 T cells in Susac syndrome. Reverse transcription used 0.5 to 1 ug RNA and random hexamers. TCRdb processed the immunoSEQ multiplex PCR reads anew with MiXCR; each CDR3 protein has one entry. The sample yields around 300,000 distinct CDR3 sequences, 75% to 85% seen once. Sequencing input: CD8+ T cells from PBMCs. Receptors were obtained from a human donor with multiple sclerosis.

The V gene is TRBV6-1, the J gene TRBJ2-4; D not resolved. The CDR3 has 17 residues. V was cut by 2 bases and J by 1 base, with 15 bases left in between. Germline CDR1 is MNHNS and CDR2 is SASEGT. As DNA, the CDR3 is TGTGCCAGCAGTGAACGAGTGGGGTCGGCGGCCAAAAACATTCAGTACTTC. This sequence encodes CASSERVGSAAKNIQYF.

V usage is TRBV28 and J usage is TRBJ2-3; TRBD2 aligns across 7 bases. The V gene end was trimmed by 5 bases and the J gene end by 0 bases; junction bases not matched to a gene: 8. CDR3 length: 16 amino acids. The germline gives CDR1 MDHEN, CDR2 SYDVKM. This CDR3 reads CASSPRLARSTDTQYF. The CDR3 coding sequence is TGTGCCAGCAGTCCCCGACTAGCTCGGAGCACAGATACGCAGTATTTT. The full variable domain, with the rest looked up from reference TRBV28 and TRBJ2-3, is DVKVTQSSRYLVKRTGEKVFLECVQDMDHENMFWYRQDPGLGLRLIYFSYDVKMKEKGDIPEGYSVSREKKERFSLILESASTNQTSMYLCASSPRLARSTDTQYFGPGTRLTVL.

The chain recombines TRBV28 with TRBJ1-1; D perhaps matches TRBD1 (6 bases). V gave up 6 bases and J gave up 0 bases, with 11 bases separating them. CDR1 MDHEN and CDR2 SYDVKM come from the germline V gene. The CDR3 has 14 residues. CDR3 residues: CASSETGLNTEAFF. The CDR3 DNA sequence: TGTGCCAGCAGCGAGACAGGCCTGAACACTGAAGCTTTCTTT.

The chain employs TRBV7-9 and TRBJ2-1; 11 positions match TRBD2. J gave up 6 bases and V 6 bases, and 4 bases lay outside the gene matches. The CDR3 runs 14 residues. CDR1 SEHNR and CDR2 FQNEAQ come from the germline V gene (reference sequence). The chain's CDR3 is CASRRTSGSNEQFF. The CDR3 DNA reads TGTGCCAGCAGGAGGACTAGCGGGTCCAATGAGCAGTTCTTC.

V gene TRBV6-5 combines with J gene TRBJ1-1; unclear D gene. Germline CDR1 is MNHEY and CDR2 is SVGAGI. The CDR3 consists of 15 residues. V was trimmed by 0 bases and J by 4 bases, leaving 12 bases between them. As DNA, the CDR3 is TGTGCCAGCAGTTACTCGCAGGAGACGACCACTGAAGCTTTCTTT. Its protein is CASSYSQETTTEAFF.

The rearrangement joins TRBV4-1 to TRBJ1-5; no clear D gene. The CDR3 runs 17 residues. Germline CDR1 is MGHRA and CDR2 is YSYEKL. Trimming cost V 1 base and J 2 bases, with 15 bases left between them. The chain's CDR3 is CASSQGGGDWGNQPQHF. The DNA of the CDR3 is TGCGCCAGCAGCCAAGGTGGCGGGGATTGGGGCAATCAGCCCCAGCATTTT.

The chain is built from TRBV3-1 and TRBJ1-1; D unresolved. Germline values: CDR1 LGHDT, CDR2 YNNKEL (reference sequence). The CDR3 consists of 17 residues. Trimming left V 0 bases short and J 2 bases short, with 16 bases between. As DNA, the CDR3 is TGTGCCAGCAGCCAAGATCAGGAGCGACCCGACAACACTGAAGCTTTCTTT. Translation gives CASSQDQERPDNTEAFF.

The sample holds a few counts of this clonotype. This chain connects TRBV7-9 to TRBJ1-1, with 10 nucleotides matching TRBD1. The CDR3 loop spans 15 amino acids. CDR1 SEHNR and CDR2 FQNEAQ come from the germline V gene (reference sequence). The ends lost 3 bases at V and 3 bases at J; junction bases unmatched: 4. This chain's CDR3 is CASSLSGTGDTEAFF. CDR3 nucleotide sequence: TGTGCCAGCAGCTTGTCCGGGACAGGGGACACTGAAGCTTTCTTT.

This rearrangement joins TRBV10-2 to TRBJ2-5, with 15 bases identical to TRBD2. The germline gives CDR1 WSHSY, CDR2 SAAADI. This CDR3 is 15 amino acids long. The V segment lost 6 bases and the J segment 5 bases; nucleotides outside the gene matches: 4. The CDR3 region is CASRGGLAGGETQYF. In DNA form, the CDR3 reads TGCGCCAGCAGAGGGGGACTAGCGGGGGGCGAGACCCAGTACTTC.

The J gene is TRBJ1-1, the V gene TRBV3-1; D call uncertain. There are 11 residues in the CDR3. Germline CDR1 reads LGHDT; CDR2 reads YNNKEL (reference sequence). With 6 bases removed from V and 6 bases from J, the gap between germline ends came to 8 bases. CDR3 in DNA: TGTGCCAGCAGACGGGCCTCTGAAGCTTTCTTT. Protein sequence: CASRRASEAFF.

The chain joins TRBV9 to TRBJ2-7; no clear D gene. The CDR3 extends over 16 amino acids. The germline CDR1 and CDR2 sequences are SGDLS and YYNGEE. Trimming left V 4 bases short and J 3 bases short, with 20 bases between. CDR3 nucleotide sequence: TGTGCCAGCAGCTTAGATGATAGTCCTTGGGGCTACGAGCAGTACTTC. Translation: CASSLDDSPWGYEQYF. Full variable domain (rest looked up from reference TRBV9 and TRBJ2-7): DSGVTQTPKHLITATGQRVTLRCSPRSGDLSVYWYQQSLDQGLQFLIQYYNGEERAKGNILERFSAQQFPDLHSELNLSSLELGDSALYFCASSLDDSPWGYEQYFGPGTRLTVT.

The chain combines TRBV6-5 with TRBJ2-3; unclear D gene. The V gene's germline CDR1 is MNHEY and CDR2 SVGAGI. V shed 2 bases and J shed 1 base, with 7 bases lying between them. The CDR3 spans 14 residues. CDR3: CASSYLSGTDTQYF. Here the CDR3 DNA reads TGTGCCAGCAGTTACCTCAGCGGCACAGATACGCAGTATTTT.

The gene calls are TRBV19 and TRBJ2-1, with 11 bases that match TRBD2. Germline V CDR1 and CDR2: LNHDA, SQIVND (reference sequence). After removal of 7 bases from V and 5 bases from J, the junction contained 7 bases not matched to a gene. This CDR3 has 15 residues. CDR3 sequence (DNA): TGTGCCAGTACCATGGGGACTAGCGGCCACAATGAGCAGTTCTTC. This gives the protein CASTMGTSGHNEQFF.

The CDR3 sequence is CASSLILPGLAGVREQFF. CDR3 in DNA: TGTGCCAGCAGCCTGATTTTACCGGGACTAGCGGGAGTACGGGAGCAGTTCTTC. The V and J genes are TRBV14 and TRBJ2-1, with TRBD2 matching 14 bases. J lost 10 bases, V lost 4 bases, and 15 bases had no gene match. Germline V gene sequence: CDR1 SGHDN, CDR2 FVKESK. The CDR3 length is 18 residues.

V and J are TRBV7-2 and TRBJ2-1, with D perhaps TRBD2 (6 bases). Trimming took off 4 bases at V and 0 bases at J, with 13 bases between the two ends. Per the germline V gene, CDR1 is SGHTA and CDR2 is FQGNSA. The CDR3 consists of 16 residues. The CDR3 bases are TGTGCCAGCAGCTCAAGCGGGCAGAGCTCCTACAATGAGCAGTTCTTC. Protein product: CASSSSGQSSYNEQFF.

The genes are TRBV13 and TRBJ2-7; TRBD2 agrees at 12 bases. The CDR3 contains 16 residues. The V gene's germline CDR1 is PRHDT and CDR2 FYEKMQ (reference sequence). The V segment lost 5 bases and the J segment 2 bases; nucleotides outside the gene matches: 7. The CDR3 DNA is TGTGCCAGCAGCACTCGACGGACTAGCGGGGCCTACGAGCAGTACTTC. Amino acid sequence: CASSTRRTSGAYEQYF.

CDR3 DNA: TGCAGTACCCGGACTAGCGGCTCCTACGAGCAGTACTTC. Translated: CSTRTSGSYEQYF. V and J are TRBV20-1 and TRBJ2-7, with 10 bases lining up with TRBD2. J lost 0 bases, V lost 8 bases, and 4 bases had no gene match. Looked up from germline, CDR1 is DFQATT and CDR2 is SNEGSKA (reference sequence). The CDR3 has 13 residues.

This clonotype was counted once. This chain joins TRBV11-2 and TRBJ2-7; D is perhaps TRBD1 (5 bases). Germline-derived CDR1 and CDR2 are SGHAT and FQNNGV. The V end was cut by 0 bases, the J end by 0 bases, with 9 bases between. CDR3 length: 15 amino acids. CDR3 amino acids: CASSLEGLNSYEQYF. The CDR3, as DNA: TGTGCCAGCAGCTTAGAGGGGCTTAACTCCTACGAGCAGTACTTC.

The chain joins TRBV19 to TRBJ2-5; TRBD1 is a possible D gene (6 bases). The length of the CDR3 is 14 residues. Trimming removed 5 bases from V and 1 base from J, with 11 bases in between. The germline gives CDR1 LNHDA, CDR2 SQIVND (reference sequence). The CDR3 coding sequence is TGTGCCAGTAGTCCGCGACAGGTCCAAGAGACCCAGTACTTC. It translates to CASSPRQVQETQYF.

This chain connects TRBV12-2 to TRBJ1-2. TRBV12-2 is a pseudogene locus. This CDR3 has 17 amino acids. CDR3 loop: CASRLEAGNRPSYGYTF. As DNA, the CDR3 is TGTGCAAGTCGCTTAGAGGCAGGGAATAGGCCTAGCTATGGCTACACCTTC.

The J gene is TRBJ2-1, the V gene TRBV6-2 or TRBV6-3; 7 positions agree with TRBD2. This CDR3 is built from 14 residues. V lost 7 bases to trimming and J lost 7 bases; unmatched junction nucleotides: 10. CDR1 is MNHEY, CDR2 SVGEGT, per germline. This chain's CDR3 is CASKLPGGRNEQFF. CDR3 nucleotides: TGTGCCAGCAAACTCCCGGGGGGAAGGAATGAGCAGTTCTTC.

This clonotype showed up just once. CDR3 sequence reads: CASSVREHYNEQFF. The CDR3 DNA follows: TGTGCCAGTAGTGTACGGGAGCACTACAATGAGCAGTTCTTC. The chain couples TRBV19 to TRBJ2-1; D perhaps matches TRBD2 (6 bases). V was cut by 5 bases and J by 3 bases, with 11 bases left in between. The CDR3 length is 14 residues. CDR1 and CDR2 (germline): LNHDA, SQIVND (reference sequence).

The rearrangement joins TRBV12-3 or TRBV12-4 to TRBJ1-4, with 9 bases matching TRBD1. This CDR3 has 14 amino acids. J gave up 7 bases and V 6 bases, and 6 bases lay outside the gene matches. CDR3 sequence: CASSPTGGGEKLFF. The CDR3 DNA is TGTGCCAGCAGCCCCACAGGGGGCGGTGAAAAACTGTTTTTT.

This clonotype was seen a single time. The rearrangement uses TRBV12-3 or TRBV12-4 and TRBJ2-2; D is uncertain. This CDR3 is built from 11 residues. The V and J ends lost 7 bases and 5 bases respectively, with 5 bases between them. In DNA, the CDR3 is TGTGCCAGCATCGGTACCGGGGAGCTGTTTTTT. This codes for CASIGTGELFF.

V and J are TRBV7-2 and TRBJ2-5; a weak D match, TRBD2 (7 bases). The CDR3 covers 17 residues. CDR1 and CDR2 (germline): SGHTA, FQGNSA. Trimming took off 5 bases at V and 7 bases at J, with 26 bases between the two ends. CDR3: CASSKARDYMGAGTQYF. CDR3 bases: TGTGCCAGCAGCAAGGCCCGGGACTATATGGGGGCAGGGACCCAGTACTTC.

This clonotype showed up just a few times. The J gene is TRBJ2-7, the V gene TRBV10-2; 7 bases map to TRBD1. V shed 2 bases and J 6 bases; nucleotides not matched to a gene: 7. The V gene's germline CDR1 is WSHSY and CDR2 SAAADI. CDR3 length: 14 residues. The CDR3 sequence is CASSEVPGQPEQYF. The DNA for the CDR3 is TGCGCCAGCAGTGAGGTTCCGGGACAGCCCGAGCAGTACTTC.